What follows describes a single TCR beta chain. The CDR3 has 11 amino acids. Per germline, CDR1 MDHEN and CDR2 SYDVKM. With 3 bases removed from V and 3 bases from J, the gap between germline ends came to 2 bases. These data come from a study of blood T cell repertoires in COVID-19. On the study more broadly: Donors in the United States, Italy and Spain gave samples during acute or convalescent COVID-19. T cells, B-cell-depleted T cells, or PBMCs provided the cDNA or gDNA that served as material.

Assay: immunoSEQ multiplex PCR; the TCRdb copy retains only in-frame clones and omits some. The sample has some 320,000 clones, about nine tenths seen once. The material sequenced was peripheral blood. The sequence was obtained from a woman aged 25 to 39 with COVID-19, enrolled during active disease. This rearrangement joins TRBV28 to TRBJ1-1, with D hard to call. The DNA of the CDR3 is TGTGCCAGCAGTTTCGACACTGAAGCTTTCTTT. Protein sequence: CASSFDTEAFF.